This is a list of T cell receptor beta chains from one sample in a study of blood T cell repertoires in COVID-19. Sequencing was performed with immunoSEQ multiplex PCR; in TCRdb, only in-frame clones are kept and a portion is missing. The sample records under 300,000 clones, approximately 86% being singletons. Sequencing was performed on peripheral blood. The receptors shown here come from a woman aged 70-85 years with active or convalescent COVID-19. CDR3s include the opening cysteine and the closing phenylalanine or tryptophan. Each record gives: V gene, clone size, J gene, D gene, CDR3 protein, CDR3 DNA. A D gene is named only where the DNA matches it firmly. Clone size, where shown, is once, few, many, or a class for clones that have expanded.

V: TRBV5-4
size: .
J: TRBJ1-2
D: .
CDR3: CASSFPRGSNYGYTF
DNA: TGTGCCAGCAGCTTCCCCAGGGGATCAAACTATGGCTACACCTTC

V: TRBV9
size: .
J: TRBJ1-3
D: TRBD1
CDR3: CASSGTGKGNTIYF
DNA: TGTGCCAGCAGCGGGACAGGGAAAGGAAACACCATATATTTT

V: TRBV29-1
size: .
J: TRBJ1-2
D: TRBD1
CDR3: CSGLTGGAWGSYGYTF
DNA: TGCAGCGGTCTGACAGGGGGCGCCTGGGGCTCCTATGGCTACACCTTC

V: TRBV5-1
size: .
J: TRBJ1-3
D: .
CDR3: CASSLGQTGNTIYF
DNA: TGCGCCAGCAGCTTGGGACAGACAGGAAACACCATATATTTT

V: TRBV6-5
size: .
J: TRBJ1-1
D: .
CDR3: CATQDRLNTEAFF
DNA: TGTGCCACCCAAGACAGACTGAACACTGAAGCTTTCTTT

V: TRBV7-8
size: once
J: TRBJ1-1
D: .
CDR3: CASSRGGTGTEAFF
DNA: TGTGCCAGCAGCCGGGGGGGGACGGGCACTGAAGCTTTCTTT

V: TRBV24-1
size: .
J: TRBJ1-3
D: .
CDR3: CATRARRFPGNTIYF
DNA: TGTGCCACCAGAGCGCGGCGCTTCCCTGGAAACACCATATATTTT

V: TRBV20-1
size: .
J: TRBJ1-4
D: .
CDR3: CSASVGQLVEKLFF
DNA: TGCAGTGCTAGTGTGGGACAACTGGTGGAAAAACTGTTTTTT

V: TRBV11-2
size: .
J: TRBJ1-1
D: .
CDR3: CASSLVIRPNTEAFF
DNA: TGTGCCAGCAGCTTAGTGATCAGGCCGAACACTGAAGCTTTCTTT

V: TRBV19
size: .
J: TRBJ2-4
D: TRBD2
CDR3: CASSGGLVGNIQYF
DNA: TGTGCCAGTAGTGGGGGACTAGTTGGCAACATTCAGTACTTC

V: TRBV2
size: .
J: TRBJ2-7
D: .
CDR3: CASSAGRWEQYF
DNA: TGTGCCAGCTCGGCAGGGCGCTGGGAGCAGTACTTC

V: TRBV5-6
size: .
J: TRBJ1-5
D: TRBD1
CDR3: CASSNRDRGNQPQHF
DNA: TGTGCCAGCAGCAACCGGGACAGGGGCAATCAGCCCCAGCATTTT

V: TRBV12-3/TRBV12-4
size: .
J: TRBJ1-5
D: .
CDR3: CASSPGGPQHF
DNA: TGTGCCAGCAGCCCGGGGGGGCCCCAGCATTTT

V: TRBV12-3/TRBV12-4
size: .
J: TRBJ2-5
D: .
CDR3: CASTGAGETQYF
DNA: TGTGCCAGCACCGGTGCTGGAGAGACCCAGTACTTC